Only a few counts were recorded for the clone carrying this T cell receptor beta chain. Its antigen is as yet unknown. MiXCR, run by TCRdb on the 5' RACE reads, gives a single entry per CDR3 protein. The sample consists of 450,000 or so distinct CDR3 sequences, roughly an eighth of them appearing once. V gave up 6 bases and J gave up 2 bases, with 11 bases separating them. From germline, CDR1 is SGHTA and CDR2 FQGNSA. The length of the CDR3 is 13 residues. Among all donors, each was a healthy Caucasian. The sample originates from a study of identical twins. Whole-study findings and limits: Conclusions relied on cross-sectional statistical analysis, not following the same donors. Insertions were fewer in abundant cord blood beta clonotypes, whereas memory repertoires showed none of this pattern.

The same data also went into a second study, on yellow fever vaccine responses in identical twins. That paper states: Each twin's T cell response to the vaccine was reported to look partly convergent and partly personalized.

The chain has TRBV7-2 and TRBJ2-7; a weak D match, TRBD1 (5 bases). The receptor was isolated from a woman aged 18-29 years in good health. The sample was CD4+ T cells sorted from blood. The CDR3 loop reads CASSNTGTYEQYF. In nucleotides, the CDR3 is TGTGCCAGCAGTAATACAGGTACCTACGAGCAGTACTTC.